A single sample gave rise to the 29 T cell receptor beta chains below, sequenced in a study of human T cells and chemical hapten exposure. TCRdb recomputed calls from the RACE reads with MiXCR, one row per CDR3 protein. The sample includes around 82,000 distinct CDR3 sequences, more than 6.5% of them seen just once. Documented time point: patch test 2, 6 weeks after DPC sensitization. Treatment noted: therapeutic diphenylcyclopropenone sensitization with weekly scalp DPC. Sequencing used whole blood, obtained in connection with sensitization to the hapten diphenylcyclopropenone (DPC). All receptors derive from a woman aged 25 to 39 with alopecia areata. Some clones in this sample may be carry-over from other donors' samples.

The sample holds many counts of this clonotype. This chain joins TRBV6-6 and TRBJ2-7; 10 nucleotides agree with TRBD2. Looked up from germline, CDR1 is MNHNY and CDR2 is SVGAGI (reference sequence). CDR3 length: 15 residues. The V segment lost 0 bases and the J segment 3 bases; nucleotides outside the gene matches: 2. The CDR3: CASSYSPSGGYEQYF. The CDR3 DNA follows: TGTGCCAGCAGTTACTCGCCTAGCGGGGGCTACGAGCAGTACTTC.

This sequence joins TRBV12-3 or TRBV12-4 and TRBJ1-1; unclear D gene. Between the trimmed V and J ends, which lost 3 bases and 6 bases, there was a span of 2 bases. The CDR3 extends over 10 amino acids. The CDR3 loop reads CASSFPEAFF. For the CDR3, the DNA is TGTGCCAGCAGTTTCCCTGAAGCTTTCTTT.

This clonotype was found many times. The gene calls are TRBV12-3 or TRBV12-4 and TRBJ2-1; 8 bases are shared with TRBD2. The trim removed 5 bases at V and 8 bases at J, leaving 11 bases unmatched. This CDR3 contains 15 residues. The CDR3 DNA reads as TGTGCCAGCAGTGCCCCGGGAGGGCAATGGGATGAGCAGTTCTTC. Protein: CASSAPGGQWDEQFF.

This clonotype was seen ten or more times. V usage is TRBV6-5 and J usage is TRBJ2-5, with a possible D match to TRBD1 (8 bases). This CDR3 has 14 amino acids. Germline values: CDR1 MNHEY, CDR2 SVGAGI. Trimming left V 6 bases short and J 3 bases short, with 14 bases between. In DNA form, the CDR3 reads TGTGCCAGCAGGGACAGGGAGGGCGAAGAGACCCAGTACTTC. Amino acids: CASRDREGEETQYF.

The chain employs TRBV20-1 and TRBJ2-3; D call uncertain. In germline, CDR1 is DFQATT, CDR2 SNEGSKA (reference sequence). This CDR3 spans 14 amino acids. V was shortened by 2 bases and J by 2 bases, with 11 bases between the two germline ends. For the CDR3, the DNA is TGCAGTGCTAGATTTCCCGTCCCCACAGATACGCAGTATTTT. Amino acids: CSARFPVPTDTQYF.

This clonotype was detected many times. The chain employs TRBV14 and TRBJ1-2; D unresolved. This CDR3 contains 12 residues. The germline V gene encodes CDR1 SGHDN and CDR2 FVKESK. V was clipped by 4 bases and J by 0 bases, with 3 bases between them. The CDR3 loop reads CASSRANYGYTF. The CDR3 DNA sequence: TGTGCCAGCAGCCGAGCTAACTATGGCTACACCTTC.

This clonotype was found a few times. This chain joins TRBV23-1 and TRBJ2-7; 8 bases agree with TRBD1. TRBV23-1 is filed as an ORF, its function uncertain. The CDR3 runs to 16 residues. J lost 6 bases, V lost 1 base, and 11 bases had no gene match. CDR3 in DNA: TGCGCCAGCAGTCAATGCGCCGGGACAGGTTCTACCGAGCAGTACTTC. Protein product: CASSQCAGTGSTEQYF.

The table lists this clonotype with a few counts. This rearrangement joins TRBV10-3 to TRBJ1-2; TRBD1 aligns across 8 bases. Trimming at V came to 3 bases and at J to 5 bases, leaving 11 bases not matched to a gene. Germline lookup yields CDR1 ENHRY and CDR2 SYGVKD. This CDR3 region has 16 residues. The CDR3 spells CAISDQTGVTSYGYTF. CDR3 bases: TGTGCCATCAGTGATCAGACAGGGGTCACGAGTTATGGCTACACCTTC.

This rearrangement joins TRBV6-6 to TRBJ2-7, with 13 bases aligning to TRBD2. This CDR3 region has 19 residues. Per germline, CDR1 MNHNY and CDR2 SVGAGI (reference sequence). Trimming removed 5 bases from V and 0 bases from J; junction bases left unmatched: 13. The CDR3 nucleotides read TGTGCCAGCAGTCCAAGCTCGGGACTAGCGGGGATTAACTCCTACGAGCAGTACTTC. This sequence encodes CASSPSSGLAGINSYEQYF.

In this sample, this clonotype turned up a few times. The chain recombines TRBV12-3 or TRBV12-4 with TRBJ1-1; no definite D call. CDR3 length: 14 residues. Between the trimmed V and J ends, which lost 5 bases and 3 bases, there was a span of 13 bases. CDR3 sequence (DNA): TGTGCCAGCAGTCTCCAAGGGTGGGACACTGAAGCTTTCTTT. Translated: CASSLQGWDTEAFF.

The chain couples TRBV7-9 to TRBJ1-2, with TRBD1 matching over 9 bases. CDR1 is SEHNR and CDR2 is FQNEAQ in the germline V gene (reference sequence). The trim removed 1 base at V and 4 bases at J, leaving 4 bases unmatched. The CDR3 length is 15 residues. This chain's CDR3 is CASSLEGQGSYGYTF. The CDR3 DNA follows: TGTGCCAGCAGCTTAGAGGGACAGGGTAGCTATGGCTACACCTTC.

This clonotype has a count of ten or more. The chain uses TRBV3-1 and TRBJ1-2; D unclear. The germline V gene encodes CDR1 LGHDT and CDR2 YNNKEL (reference sequence). The CDR3 spans 16 residues. Trimming stripped 0 bases from V and 5 bases from J, with 16 bases between. In DNA form, the CDR3 reads TGTGCCAGCAGCCAAGACGGAGGAAGCCGAAATTATGGCTACACCTTC. Protein sequence: CASSQDGGSRNYGYTF.

This clonotype was seen more than once but under ten times. The J gene is TRBJ2-1, the V gene TRBV3-1, with D hard to call. The CDR3 runs to 16 residues. Germline V gives CDR1 LGHDT, CDR2 YNNKEL (reference sequence). Trimming took off 3 bases at V and 0 bases at J, with 12 bases between the two ends. The DNA for the CDR3 is TGTGCCAGCAGCCATGTACAGAGGAGCTCCTACAATGAGCAGTTCTTC. Protein: CASSHVQRSSYNEQFF.

This clonotype was seen many times. The chain carries TRBV18 and TRBJ1-3; D gene ambiguous. In germline, CDR1 is KGHSH, CDR2 LQKENI. V was pared by 2 bases and J by 0 bases, with 8 bases between. This CDR3 is built from 15 residues. This CDR3 is CASSPGRLSGNTIYF. For the CDR3, the DNA is TGTGCCAGCTCACCAGGACGGCTCTCTGGAAACACCATATATTTT.

V and J are TRBV5-1 and TRBJ1-5; no definite D call. V dropped 3 bases and J dropped 4 bases, with 8 bases sitting between them. This CDR3 has 13 amino acids. Germline values: CDR1 SGHRS, CDR2 YFSETQ. The DNA for the CDR3 is TGCGCCAGCAGCTCCGAATTGAATCAGCCCCAGCATTTT. Its protein is CASSSELNQPQHF.

This clonotype was detected ten times or more. This chain joins TRBV7-2 and TRBJ1-5, with no clear D. The germline V and J ends were trimmed by 1 base and 8 bases, with 15 bases remaining between them. CDR3 length: 15 residues. Germline V lookup: CDR1 SGHTA, CDR2 FQGNSA. In DNA, the CDR3 is TGTGCCAGCAGCTTAGAGGTATACCCGTCAGAGCCCCAGCATTTT. It specifies CASSLEVYPSEPQHF.

This clonotype was picked up many times. The chain is built from TRBV6-5 and TRBJ2-3; D may be TRBD2 (6 bases). The CDR3 runs 18 residues. Germline assignment: CDR1 MNHEY and CDR2 SVGAGI. V dropped 0 bases and J dropped 2 bases, with 18 bases sitting between them. CDR3 loop: CASSYSIGAGSYTDTQYF. Here the CDR3 DNA reads TGTGCCAGCAGTTACTCGATCGGGGCGGGGAGCTACACAGATACGCAGTATTTT.

In its sample, this clonotype was seen a few times. This chain uses TRBV5-4 with TRBJ1-1, with D tentatively TRBD1 (6 bases). Trimming removed 5 bases at V and 4 bases at J, with 21 bases between. Germline lookup yields CDR1 SGHNT and CDR2 YYREEE (reference sequence). The CDR3 runs to 16 residues. The CDR3 coding sequence is TGTGCCAGCAGTTCTAGCACAAAACAGGGAAGCACTGAAGCTTTCTTT. The encoded protein is CASSSSTKQGSTEAFF.

This clonotype was observed a single time. Since a much larger clone is just one base distant, this may be a read error. The chain is built from TRBV12-5 and TRBJ2-1; D not resolved. The CDR3 contains 15 residues. The germline V gene encodes CDR1 LGHNT and CDR2 FRNRAP. The CDR3 sequence is CASGTTRYSYNGQFF. Here the CDR3 DNA reads TGTGCTAGTGGTACGACTCGTTACTCCTACAATGGGCAGTTCTTC.

This clonotype was seen a handful of times. V and J are TRBV19 and TRBJ1-2; 8 bases align to TRBD1. The CDR3 sequence is 12 residues long. V lost 6 bases, J lost 7 bases, and 4 bases stayed unmatched. Germline CDR1 and CDR2: LNHDA and SQIVND (reference sequence). CDR3 loop: CASRTGVGGYTF. The CDR3 DNA reads TGTGCCAGTAGGACAGGGGTGGGTGGCTACACCTTC.

The gene calls are TRBV23-1 and TRBJ1-5; a weak D match, TRBD1 (6 bases). TRBV23-1 belongs to the ORF category, with a function that is uncertain. Trimming pared 2 bases from V and 2 bases from J, leaving 16 bases between. The CDR3 loop spans 17 amino acids. CDR3 bases: TGCGCCAGCAGTCAACCCGACAGGAATTATGGCAATCAGCCCCAGCATTTT. It translates to CASSQPDRNYGNQPQHF.

This clonotype was counted a few times. The rearrangement links TRBV6-5 to TRBJ1-1, with a possible D match to TRBD1 (6 bases). Germline values: CDR1 MNHEY, CDR2 SVGAGI. This CDR3 region has 12 residues. The V end lost 10 bases, the J end lost 2 bases, and 11 bases lay between the germline ends. CDR3 residues: CATWTVNTEAFF. CDR3 bases: TGTGCCACCTGGACAGTCAACACTGAAGCTTTCTTT.

This clonotype was seen ten or more times. The rearrangement links TRBV5-4 to TRBJ2-3; perhaps D is TRBD1 or TRBD2 (5 bases each). With 0 bases removed from V and 7 bases from J, the gap between germline ends came to 18 bases. The CDR3 runs 16 residues. Germline V gene data show CDR1 as SGHNT and CDR2 as YYREEE (reference sequence). The CDR3 nucleotides read TGTGCCAGCAGCTTGGGGGGGACCCCAGGCACTCATACGCAGTATTTT. Protein: CASSLGGTPGTHTQYF. The whole variable domain, filled in from reference TRBV5-4 and TRBJ2-3, reads ETGVTQSPTHLIKTRGQQVTLRCSSQSGHNTVSWYQQALGQGPQFIFQYYREEENGRGNFPPRFSGLQFPNYSSELNVNALELDDSALYLCASSLGGTPGTHTQYFGPGTRLTVL.

This clonotype showed up many times. The chain joins TRBV14 to TRBJ2-3; perhaps D is TRBD1 or TRBD2 (6 bases each). Trimming took off 3 bases at V and 4 bases at J, with 20 bases between the two ends. The germline V gene encodes CDR1 SGHDN and CDR2 FVKESK. The CDR3 runs to 17 residues. In nucleotides, the CDR3 is TGTGCCAGCAGCCAGGCGACAAGGGGGGAGGACCCAGATACGCAGTATTTT. Translating it yields CASSQATRGEDPDTQYF.

This clonotype has at least ten counts. This chain uses TRBV20-1 with TRBJ2-5, with D hard to call. CDR1 and CDR2 (germline): DFQATT, SNEGSKA (reference sequence). The V end was cut by 0 bases, the J end by 4 bases, with 9 bases between. The CDR3 is 13 residues long. CDR3 bases: TGCAGTGCTAGAGACCGCTGGGGAGAGACCCAGTACTTC. The encoded protein is CSARDRWGETQYF.

Ten or more counts support this clonotype. This sequence joins TRBV7-2 and TRBJ1-4; 9 bases agree with TRBD1. Losses at the gene ends were 5 bases for V and 8 bases for J; bases not matched to a gene: 6. The length of the CDR3 is 14 residues. The germline V gene encodes CDR1 SGHTA and CDR2 FQGNSA. The CDR3 loop is CASSRGQGREKLFF. In DNA, the CDR3 is TGTGCCAGCAGCCGGGGACAGGGAAGAGAAAAACTGTTTTTT.

This clonotype was counted only a few times. V and J are TRBV19 and TRBJ2-3; 11 bases map to TRBD2. The CDR3 spans 16 residues. The V and J ends lost 7 bases and 0 bases, in that order; junction bases with no gene match: 6. CDR1 is LNHDA and CDR2 is SQIVND in the germline V gene (reference sequence). This CDR3 is CASNRLAGGSTDTQYF. In DNA, the CDR3 is TGTGCCAGTAATAGGCTAGCGGGGGGTAGCACAGATACGCAGTATTTT.

The J gene is TRBJ1-2, the V gene TRBV7-2; D gene ambiguous. Germline CDR1 and CDR2: SGHTA and FQGNSA. Trimming took 6 bases from V and 6 from J, leaving 11 bases between them. The CDR3 contains 12 residues. The DNA of the CDR3 is TGTGCCAGCAGTTTGAACGCCAATGGCTACACCTTC. Amino acids: CASSLNANGYTF.

This clonotype was counted at least ten times. This chain joins TRBV20-1 and TRBJ2-4; 9 bases are a match to TRBD2. The germline V gene encodes CDR1 DFQATT and CDR2 SNEGSKA (reference sequence). The CDR3 length is 16 residues. With V trimmed by 2 bases and J by 2 bases, 7 bases remained unmatched. CDR3 nucleotide sequence: TGCAGTGCTAGAACGCGGGGGGGCTCTTCCAAAAACATTCAGTACTTC. It codes for CSARTRGGSSKNIQYF.